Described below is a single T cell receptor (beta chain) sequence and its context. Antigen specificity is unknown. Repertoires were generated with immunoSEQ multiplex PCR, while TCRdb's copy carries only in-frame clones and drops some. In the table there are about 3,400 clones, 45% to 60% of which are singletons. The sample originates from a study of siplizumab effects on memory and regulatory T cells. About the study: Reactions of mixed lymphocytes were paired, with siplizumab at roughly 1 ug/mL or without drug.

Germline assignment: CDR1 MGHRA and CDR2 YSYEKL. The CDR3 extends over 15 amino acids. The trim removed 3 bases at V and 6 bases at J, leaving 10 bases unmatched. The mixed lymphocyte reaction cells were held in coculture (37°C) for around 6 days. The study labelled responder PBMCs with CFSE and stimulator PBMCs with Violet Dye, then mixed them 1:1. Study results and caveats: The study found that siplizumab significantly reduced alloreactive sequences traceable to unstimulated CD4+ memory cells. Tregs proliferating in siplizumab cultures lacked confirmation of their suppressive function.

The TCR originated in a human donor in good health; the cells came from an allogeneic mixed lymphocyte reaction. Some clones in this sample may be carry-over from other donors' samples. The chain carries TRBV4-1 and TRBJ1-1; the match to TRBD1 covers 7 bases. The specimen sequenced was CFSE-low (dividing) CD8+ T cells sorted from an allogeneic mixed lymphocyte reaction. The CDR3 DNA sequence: TGCGCCAGCAGCCACCCCGCCGACAGGGTCCCTGAAGCTTTCTTT. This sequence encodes CASSHPADRVPEAFF.